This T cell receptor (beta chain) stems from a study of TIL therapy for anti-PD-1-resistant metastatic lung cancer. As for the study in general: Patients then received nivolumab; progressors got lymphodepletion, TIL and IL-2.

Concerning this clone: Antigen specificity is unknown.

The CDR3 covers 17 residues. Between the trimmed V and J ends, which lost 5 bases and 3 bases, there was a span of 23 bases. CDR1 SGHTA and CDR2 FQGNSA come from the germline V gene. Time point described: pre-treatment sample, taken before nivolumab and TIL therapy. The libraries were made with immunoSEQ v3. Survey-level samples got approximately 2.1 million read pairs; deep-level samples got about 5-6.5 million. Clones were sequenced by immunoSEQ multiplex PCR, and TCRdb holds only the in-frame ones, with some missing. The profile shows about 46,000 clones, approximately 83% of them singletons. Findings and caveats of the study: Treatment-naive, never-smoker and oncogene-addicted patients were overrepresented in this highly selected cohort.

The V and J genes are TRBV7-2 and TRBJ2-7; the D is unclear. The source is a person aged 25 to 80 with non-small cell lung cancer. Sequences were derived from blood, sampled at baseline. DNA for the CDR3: TGTGCCAGCAGCCACTCCCAGGCACCCCCGTCGGTCTACGAGCAGTACTTC. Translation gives CASSHSQAPPSVYEQYF.